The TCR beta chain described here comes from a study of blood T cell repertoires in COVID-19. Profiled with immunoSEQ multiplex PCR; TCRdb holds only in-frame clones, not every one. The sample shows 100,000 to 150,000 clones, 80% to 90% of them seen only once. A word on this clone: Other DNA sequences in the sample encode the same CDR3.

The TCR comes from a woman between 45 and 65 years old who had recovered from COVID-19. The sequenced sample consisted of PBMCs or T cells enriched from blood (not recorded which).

Here the CDR3 reads CASSLGQGYGYTF. The CDR3 region has the DNA TGTGCCAGCAGTCTGGGACAGGGCTATGGCTACACCTTC. This chain uses TRBV12-3 or TRBV12-4 with TRBJ1-2; 9 positions agree with TRBD1. The CDR3 length is 13 residues. V lost 5 bases, J lost 4 bases, and 2 bases stayed unmatched.